Listed below are T cell receptor beta chains from one sample, sequenced in a study of blood T cell repertoires in COVID-19. TCRdb keeps only in-frame clones here, not all; method: immunoSEQ multiplex PCR. This table has just over 150,000 clones, about 79% appearing once. Sequencing used peripheral blood. The receptors stem from a woman between 45 and 60 years old with acute or convalescent COVID-19. Both conserved end residues are part of each CDR3. Each record gives: D gene, clone size, J gene, V gene, CDR3 protein, CDR3 DNA. D genes are given only for firm matches. Where a row states a size, it is once, few, many or the class of an expanded clone; other rows omit it.

TRBD2,.,TRBJ2-5,TRBV2,CASSWSGGETQYF,TGTGCCAGCAGTTGGTCGGGAGGGGAGACCCAGTACTTC
TRBD1,few,TRBJ1-5,TRBV28,CASSTQGAGQPQHF,TGTGCCAGCAGTACACAGGGGGCGGGTCAGCCCCAGCATTTT
.,.,TRBJ1-2,TRBV6-2/TRBV6-3,CASSTRRPRGYTF,TGTGCCAGCAGTACCCGACGGCCGAGGGGCTACACCTTC
TRBD1,.,TRBJ1-2,TRBV28,CASSTLGQGGYGYTF,TGTGCCAGCAGTACCCTCGGACAGGGAGGCTATGGCTACACCTTC
.,.,TRBJ1-1,TRBV2,CASSEWGRSEAFF,TGTGCCAGCAGTGAATGGGGGCGGAGTGAAGCTTTCTTT
TRBD1,.,TRBJ1-2,TRBV18,CASSPETGERYGYTF,TGTGCCAGCTCACCGGAGACAGGGGAGCGCTATGGCTACACCTTC
.,.,TRBJ2-7,TRBV5-5,CASSPRVYSEQYF,TGTGCCAGCAGCCCTCGGGTATACTCCGAGCAGTACTTC
TRBD2,.,TRBJ2-7,TRBV9,CASSPAGREAYEQYF,TGTGCCAGCAGCCCAGCCGGGCGGGAGGCCTACGAGCAGTACTTC
TRBD1,.,TRBJ1-2,TRBV7-9,CASSARQGAGGYTF,TGTGCCAGCAGCGCCAGACAGGGGGCAGGAGGCTACACCTTC
.,.,TRBJ2-4,TRBV6-2/TRBV6-3,CASSPPGIAKNIQYF,TGTGCCAGCAGTCCCCCAGGGATCGCCAAAAACATTCAGTACTTC
TRBD1,few,TRBJ1-4,TRBV19,CASSIRQGNEKLFF,TGTGCCAGTAGTATTAGACAGGGGAATGAAAAACTGTTTTTT
.,.,TRBJ2-5,TRBV29-1,CSVADQETQYF,TGCAGCGTTGCCGACCAAGAGACCCAGTACTTC
TRBD2,.,TRBJ2-3,TRBV7-2,CASSSTSGGRRADTQYF,TGTGCCAGCAGCTCGACTAGCGGGGGAAGAAGAGCAGATACGCAGTATTTT
TRBD1,few,TRBJ2-7,TRBV4-2,CASSHPGQGPYEQYF,TGTGCCAGCAGCCATCCGGGACAGGGTCCCTACGAGCAGTACTTC
.,.,TRBJ1-2,TRBV2,CASSANRVDRYTF,TGTGCCAGCAGTGCCAACAGGGTTGATAGGTACACCTTC
.,.,TRBJ1-2,TRBV6-6,CASSQPRPYGYTF,TGTGCCAGCAGTCAACCGAGGCCGTATGGCTACACCTTC
.,.,TRBJ2-3,TRBV11-2,CASSLWGTSTDTQYF,TGTGCCAGCAGCTTATGGGGGACTAGCACAGATACGCAGTATTTT
.,.,TRBJ2-2,TRBV14,CASSQAGTLNTGELFF,TGTGCCAGCAGCCAAGCCGGGACACTGAACACCGGGGAGCTGTTTTTT
.,.,TRBJ1-4,TRBV21-1,CASSITPRGGRTNEKLFF,TGTGCCAGCAGCATTACCCCGAGGGGGGGCCGAACTAATGAAAAACTGTTTTTT
.,few,TRBJ1-5,TRBV24-1,CATSDRQLNQPQHF,TGTGCCACCAGTGACAGACAGCTCAATCAGCCCCAGCATTTT
TRBD1,.,TRBJ1-2,TRBV5-4,CASSFGQGTYGYTF,TGTGCCAGCAGCTTCGGACAGGGGACCTATGGCTACACCTTC
.,.,TRBJ2-7,TRBV28,CASSTLSWRVSINEQYF,TGTGCCAGCAGTACACTCTCGTGGAGGGTCTCTATTAACGAGCAGTACTTC
.,.,TRBJ1-5,TRBV28,CASSFRGNLRQPQHF,TGTGCCAGCAGTTTTAGAGGGAATCTCCGTCAGCCCCAGCATTTT
.,.,TRBJ1-2,TRBV2,CASSEVGGGYGYTF,TGTGCCAGCAGTGAAGTAGGGGGGGGCTATGGCTACACCTTC
TRBD2,.,TRBJ2-1,TRBV7-2,CASSLNPAGVNEQFF,TGTGCCAGCAGCTTAAACCCAGCGGGGGTCAATGAGCAGTTCTTC